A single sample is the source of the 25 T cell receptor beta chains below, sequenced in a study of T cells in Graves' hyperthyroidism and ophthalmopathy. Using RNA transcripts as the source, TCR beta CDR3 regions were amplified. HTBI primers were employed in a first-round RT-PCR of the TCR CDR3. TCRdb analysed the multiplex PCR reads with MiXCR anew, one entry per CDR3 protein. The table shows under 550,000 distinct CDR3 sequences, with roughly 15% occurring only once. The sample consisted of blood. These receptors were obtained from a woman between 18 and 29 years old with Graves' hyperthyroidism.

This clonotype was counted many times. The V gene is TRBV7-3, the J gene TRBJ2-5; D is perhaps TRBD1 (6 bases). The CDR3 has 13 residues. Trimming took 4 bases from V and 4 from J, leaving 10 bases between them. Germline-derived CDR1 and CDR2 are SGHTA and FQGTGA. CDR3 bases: TGTGCCAGCAGCTATGGGGGCTCAGAGACCCAGTACTTC. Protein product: CASSYGGSETQYF.

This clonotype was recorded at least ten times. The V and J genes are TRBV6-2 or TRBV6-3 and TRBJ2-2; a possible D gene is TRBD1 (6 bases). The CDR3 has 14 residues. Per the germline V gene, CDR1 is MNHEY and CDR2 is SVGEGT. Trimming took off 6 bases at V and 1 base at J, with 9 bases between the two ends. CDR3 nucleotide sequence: TGTGCCAGCAGACCGGACAGGAACACCGGGGAGCTGTTTTTT. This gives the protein CASRPDRNTGELFF.

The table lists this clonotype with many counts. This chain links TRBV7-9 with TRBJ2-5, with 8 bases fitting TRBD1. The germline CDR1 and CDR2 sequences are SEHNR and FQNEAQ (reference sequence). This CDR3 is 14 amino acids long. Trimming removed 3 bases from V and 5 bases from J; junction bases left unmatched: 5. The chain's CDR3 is CASSLTGAGETQYF. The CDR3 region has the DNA TGTGCCAGCAGCTTGACAGGGGCGGGGGAGACCCAGTACTTC.

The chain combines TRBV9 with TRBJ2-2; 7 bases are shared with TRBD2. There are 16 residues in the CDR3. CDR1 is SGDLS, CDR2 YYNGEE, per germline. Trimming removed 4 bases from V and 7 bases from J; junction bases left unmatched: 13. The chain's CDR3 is CASSPRTLTGGGELFF. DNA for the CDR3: TGTGCCAGCAGCCCGCGGACTCTCACGGGGGGCGGGGAGCTGTTTTTT.

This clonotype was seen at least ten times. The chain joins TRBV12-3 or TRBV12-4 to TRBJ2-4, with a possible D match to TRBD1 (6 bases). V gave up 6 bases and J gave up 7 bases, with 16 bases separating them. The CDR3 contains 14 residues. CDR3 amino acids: CASSPPGAQNIQYF. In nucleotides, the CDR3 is TGTGCCAGCAGCCCCCCAGGGGCCCAGAACATTCAGTACTTC.

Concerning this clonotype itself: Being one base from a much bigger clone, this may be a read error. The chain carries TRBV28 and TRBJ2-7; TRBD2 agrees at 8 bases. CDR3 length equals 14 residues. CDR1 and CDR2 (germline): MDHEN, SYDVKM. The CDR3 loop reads CAGREAGALGEQYF. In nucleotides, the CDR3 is TGTGCCGGCAGAGAAGCGGGAGCTTTAGGCGAGCAGTACTTC.

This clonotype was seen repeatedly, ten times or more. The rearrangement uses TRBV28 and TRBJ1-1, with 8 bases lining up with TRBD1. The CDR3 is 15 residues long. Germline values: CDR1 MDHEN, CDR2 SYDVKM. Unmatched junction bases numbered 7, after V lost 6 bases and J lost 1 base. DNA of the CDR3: TGTGCCAGCAGCCCACAGGGGGAAGCGAACACTGAAGCTTTCTTT. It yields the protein CASSPQGEANTEAFF.

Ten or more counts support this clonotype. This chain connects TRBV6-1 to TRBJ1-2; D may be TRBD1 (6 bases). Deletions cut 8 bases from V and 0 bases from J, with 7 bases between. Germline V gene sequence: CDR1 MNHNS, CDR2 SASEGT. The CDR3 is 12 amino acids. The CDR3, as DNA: TGTGCCAGCCAGGGGACTAACTATGGCTACACCTTC. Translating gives CASQGTNYGYTF.

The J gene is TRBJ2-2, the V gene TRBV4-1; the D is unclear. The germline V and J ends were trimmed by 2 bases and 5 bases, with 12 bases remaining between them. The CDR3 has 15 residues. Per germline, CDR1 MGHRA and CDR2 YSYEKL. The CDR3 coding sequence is TGCGCCAGCAGCCAACCGGAGTCGGTGACCGGGGAGCTGTTTTTT. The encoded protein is CASSQPESVTGELFF.

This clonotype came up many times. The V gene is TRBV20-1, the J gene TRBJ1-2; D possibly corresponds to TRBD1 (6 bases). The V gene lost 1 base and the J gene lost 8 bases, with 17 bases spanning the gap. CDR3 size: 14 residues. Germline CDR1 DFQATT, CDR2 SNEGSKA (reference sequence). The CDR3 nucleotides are TGCAGTGCTAGAGTACCATCCAGGGGAAGCGGCTACACCTTC. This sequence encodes CSARVPSRGSGYTF.

The CDR3 protein is CASSAPNGAETQYF. As DNA, the CDR3 is TGTGCCAGCAGCGCCCCCAACGGGGCGGAGACCCAGTACTTC. The rearrangement uses TRBV7-2 and TRBJ2-5; D possibly uses TRBD1 or TRBD2 (5 bases each). The CDR3 runs to 14 residues. Germline lookup yields CDR1 SGHTA and CDR2 FQGNSA. Trimming left V 5 bases short and J 5 bases short, with 15 bases between.

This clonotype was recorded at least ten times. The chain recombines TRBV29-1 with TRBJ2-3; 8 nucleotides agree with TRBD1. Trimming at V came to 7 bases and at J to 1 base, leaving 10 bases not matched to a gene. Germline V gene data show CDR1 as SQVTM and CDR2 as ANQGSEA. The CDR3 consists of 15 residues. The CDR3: CSGRTGGRRTDTQYF. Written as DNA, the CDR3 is TGCAGCGGGAGAACAGGGGGACGTCGCACAGATACGCAGTATTTT.

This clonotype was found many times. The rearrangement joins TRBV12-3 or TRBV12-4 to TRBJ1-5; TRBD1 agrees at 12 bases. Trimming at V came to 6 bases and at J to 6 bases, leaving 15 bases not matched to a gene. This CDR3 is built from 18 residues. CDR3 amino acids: CASSPGQGAPALSQPQHF. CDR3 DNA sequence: TGTGCCAGCAGCCCGGGACAGGGGGCGCCGGCGTTAAGTCAGCCCCAGCATTTT.

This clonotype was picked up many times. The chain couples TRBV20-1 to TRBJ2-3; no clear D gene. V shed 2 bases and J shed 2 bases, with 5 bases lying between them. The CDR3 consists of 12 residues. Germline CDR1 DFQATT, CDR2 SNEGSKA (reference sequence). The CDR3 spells CSARQATDTQYF. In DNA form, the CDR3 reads TGCAGTGCTAGACAGGCCACAGATACGCAGTATTTT.

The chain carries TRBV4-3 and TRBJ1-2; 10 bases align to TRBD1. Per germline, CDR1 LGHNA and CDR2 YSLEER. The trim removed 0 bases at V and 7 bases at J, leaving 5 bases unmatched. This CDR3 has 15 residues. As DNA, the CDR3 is TGCGCCAGCAGCCAAGAGACAGGGGGCCGGGGTGGCTACACCTTC. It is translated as CASSQETGGRGGYTF.

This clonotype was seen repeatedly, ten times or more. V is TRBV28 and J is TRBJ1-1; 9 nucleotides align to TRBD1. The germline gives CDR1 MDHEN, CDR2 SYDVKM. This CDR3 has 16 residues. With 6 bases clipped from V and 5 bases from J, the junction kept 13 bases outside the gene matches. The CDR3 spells CASRRGTGTGGTEAFF. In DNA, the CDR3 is TGTGCCAGCAGACGCGGGACAGGGACCGGGGGGACTGAAGCTTTCTTT.

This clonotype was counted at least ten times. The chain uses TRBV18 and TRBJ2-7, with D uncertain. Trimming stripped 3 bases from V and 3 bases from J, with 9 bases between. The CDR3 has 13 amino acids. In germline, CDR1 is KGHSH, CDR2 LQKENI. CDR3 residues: CASSPGRDYEQYF. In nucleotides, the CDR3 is TGTGCCAGCTCACCGGGTAGGGACTACGAGCAGTACTTC.

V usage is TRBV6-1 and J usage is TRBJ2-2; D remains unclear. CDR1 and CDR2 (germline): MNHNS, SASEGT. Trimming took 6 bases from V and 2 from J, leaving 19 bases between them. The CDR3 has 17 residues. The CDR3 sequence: CASSQNPLVVNTGELFF. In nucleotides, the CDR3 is TGTGCCAGCAGCCAAAACCCGCTGGTTGTCAACACCGGGGAGCTGTTTTTT.

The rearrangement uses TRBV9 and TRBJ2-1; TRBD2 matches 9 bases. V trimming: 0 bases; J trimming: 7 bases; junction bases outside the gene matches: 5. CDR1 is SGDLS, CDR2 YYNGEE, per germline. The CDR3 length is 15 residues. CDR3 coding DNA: TGTGCCAGCAGCGTAGGGAGAACTAGCGGGAATGAGCAGTTCTTC. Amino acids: CASSVGRTSGNEQFF.

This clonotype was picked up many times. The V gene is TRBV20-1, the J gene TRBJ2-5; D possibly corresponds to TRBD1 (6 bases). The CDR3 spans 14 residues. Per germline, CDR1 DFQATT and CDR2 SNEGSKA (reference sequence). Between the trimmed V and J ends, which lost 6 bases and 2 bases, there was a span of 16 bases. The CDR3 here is CSAKRTVGQETQYF. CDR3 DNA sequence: TGCAGTGCCAAAAGGACAGTGGGACAAGAGACCCAGTACTTC.

CDR3 amino acids: CASSLSGRISGELFF. For the CDR3, the DNA is TGTGCCAGCAGTTTAAGCGGCAGAATCTCCGGGGAGCTGTTTTTT. The chain couples TRBV12-3 or TRBV12-4 to TRBJ2-2, with a possible D match to TRBD2 (5 bases). The CDR3 loop spans 15 amino acids. Trimming left V 2 bases short and J 6 bases short, with 13 bases between.

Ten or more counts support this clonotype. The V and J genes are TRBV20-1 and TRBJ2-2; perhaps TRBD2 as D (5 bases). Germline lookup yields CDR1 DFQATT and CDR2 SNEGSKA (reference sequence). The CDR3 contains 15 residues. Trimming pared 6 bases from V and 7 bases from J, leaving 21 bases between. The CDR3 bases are TGCAGTGCCAGGTCGAGGGTCTATCCCGGCGGGGAGCTGTTTTTT. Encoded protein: CSARSRVYPGGELFF.

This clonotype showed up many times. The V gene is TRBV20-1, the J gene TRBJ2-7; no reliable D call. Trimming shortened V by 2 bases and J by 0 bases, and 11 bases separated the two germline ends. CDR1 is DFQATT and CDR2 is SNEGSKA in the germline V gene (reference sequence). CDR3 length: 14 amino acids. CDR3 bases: TGCAGTGCTAGAAGGGTTAGGAGCTCCTACGAGCAGTACTTC. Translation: CSARRVRSSYEQYF.

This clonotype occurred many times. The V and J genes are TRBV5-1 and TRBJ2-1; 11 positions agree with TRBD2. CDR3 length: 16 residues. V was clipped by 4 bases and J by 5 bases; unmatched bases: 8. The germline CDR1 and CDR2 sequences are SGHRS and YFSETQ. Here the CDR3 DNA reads TGCGCCAGCAGCCCCACGGTTAGCGGGAGGGACAATGAGCAGTTCTTC. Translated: CASSPTVSGRDNEQFF.

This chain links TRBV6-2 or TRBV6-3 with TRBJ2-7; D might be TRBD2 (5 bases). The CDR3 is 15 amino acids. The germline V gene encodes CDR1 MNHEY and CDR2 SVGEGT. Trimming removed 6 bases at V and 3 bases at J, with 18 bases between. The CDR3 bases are TGTGCCAGCAGCTCCGGACCAGCGGATTTCTACGAGCAGTACTTC. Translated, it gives CASSSGPADFYEQYF.